This TCR beta chain was sequenced during a study of Graves' ophthalmopathy and Graves' hyperthyroidism. Study-wide context: Investigators collected peripheral blood at initial diagnosis, before any treatment was given. General study points: Blood also contained most of the expanded thyroid clonotypes above 0.001 frequency.

CDR3 length: 12 residues. The V and J ends lost 5 bases and 3 bases respectively, with 5 bases between them. From germline, CDR1 is MDHEN and CDR2 SYDVKM. The authors amplified TCR beta CDR3 regions, and they did so from RNA transcripts for repertoire sequencing. Second-round multiplex PCR followed a first-round RT-PCR using HTBI primers. One entry per CDR3 protein, called by TCRdb with MiXCR from the multiplex PCR reads. This table holds approximately 480,000 distinct CDR3 sequences, 13% to 15% found once. In the case of this clonotype: Its specificity is unknown. A much larger clone is a single base away; this may be a read error. This is likely a read error, given that the CDR3 carries no conserved phenylalanine or tryptophan at its end.

Ophthalmopathic donors had moderate-to-severe activity, CAS ≥3 and NOSPECS ≥4, with disease that had lasted under 3 months. Certain patients were not enrolled. These were patients with other autoimmune diseases, uncontrolled infections, pregnancy or lactation. The specimen sequenced was blood. The gene calls are TRBV28 and TRBJ1-5; D not certain. The origin of this receptor is a woman between 25 and 40 years old with Graves' ophthalmopathy. CDR3 nucleotide sequence: TGTGCCAGCAGTCCGACCAATCAGCCCCAGCATGTT. Translated, it gives CASSPTNQPQHV.